These T cell receptor beta chains were read from a single sample in a study of radiation and T cells in renal cell carcinoma. TCRdb's table, derived via immunoSEQ multiplex PCR, lists solely in-frame clones and lacks some. This table has about 100,000 clones, 84% appearing once. The sequences come from blood, collected from a patient whose treatment included radiotherapy and nephrectomy. The receptors derive from a man in his sixties with renal cell carcinoma. Both conserved end residues are part of each CDR3. The D gene is left open where the match is weak. Clone size is stated in some rows and not others, as once, few, many or a class when expanded.

J gene: TRBJ2-5
D gene: NA
clone size: NA
V gene: TRBV14
CDR3 DNA: TGTGCCAGCAGTAGGAGTGGCGGATCCACCCAAGAGACCCAGTACTTC
CDR3 protein: CASSRSGGSTQETQYF

J gene: TRBJ1-4
D gene: NA
clone size: NA
V gene: TRBV7-8
CDR3 DNA: TGTGCCAGCAGCTATAACGGTTTGGGTAATGAAAAACTGTTTTTT
CDR3 protein: CASSYNGLGNEKLFF

J gene: TRBJ2-7
D gene: NA
clone size: NA
V gene: TRBV15
CDR3 DNA: TGTGCCACCAGCAGTCGAGGACATTCCTACGAGCAGTACTTC
CDR3 protein: CATSSRGHSYEQYF

J gene: TRBJ1-1
D gene: TRBD1
clone size: NA
V gene: TRBV28
CDR3 DNA: TGTGCCAGCAGTGGACCCGGGACAGGGTACACTGAAGCTTTCTTT
CDR3 protein: CASSGPGTGYTEAFF

J gene: TRBJ1-1
D gene: NA
clone size: NA
V gene: TRBV19
CDR3 DNA: TGTGCCAGTAGTCCACTACGGTCTCCGGGATCTGAAGCTTTCTTT
CDR3 protein: CASSPLRSPGSEAFF

J gene: TRBJ2-1
D gene: TRBD1
clone size: NA
V gene: TRBV4-2
CDR3 DNA: TGTGCCAGCAGCCAAGATCAGGGGGTTGGGACCTACAATGAGCAGTTCTTC
CDR3 protein: CASSQDQGVGTYNEQFF

J gene: TRBJ2-3
D gene: TRBD1
clone size: NA
V gene: TRBV13
CDR3 DNA: TGTGCCAGCAGCACGAACACAGGGGGTTGGGATACGCAGTATTTT
CDR3 protein: CASSTNTGGWDTQYF

J gene: TRBJ1-1
D gene: NA
clone size: NA
V gene: TRBV2
CDR3 DNA: TGTGCCAGCAGTGTAACGGTTTGGACTGAAGCTTTCTTT
CDR3 protein: CASSVTVWTEAFF

J gene: TRBJ2-2
D gene: TRBD2
clone size: NA
V gene: TRBV28
CDR3 DNA: TGTGCCAGCAGCCCTGCTAGCGGGAGGGCCTTCCGGAGGACCGGGGAGCTGTTTTTT
CDR3 protein: CASSPASGRAFRRTGELFF

J gene: TRBJ2-2
D gene: NA
clone size: few
V gene: TRBV7-9
CDR3 DNA: TGTGCCAGCCAAACAGTATACGGCGGGGAGCTGTTTTTT
CDR3 protein: CASQTVYGGELFF

J gene: TRBJ2-7
D gene: NA
clone size: NA
V gene: TRBV6-5
CDR3 DNA: TGTGCCAGCAGCCGATCCGGGACCCTCTCCTACGAGCAGTACTTC
CDR3 protein: CASSRSGTLSYEQYF

J gene: TRBJ2-7
D gene: TRBD2
clone size: NA
V gene: TRBV6-6
CDR3 DNA: TGTGCCAGCAGTATCTCCGGGAGGGAGCAGTACTTC
CDR3 protein: CASSISGREQYF

J gene: TRBJ1-1
D gene: NA
clone size: once
V gene: TRBV7-9
CDR3 DNA: TGTGCCAGCAGCTTATGGGGAACTGAAGCTTTCTTT
CDR3 protein: CASSLWGTEAFF

J gene: TRBJ1-5
D gene: NA
clone size: NA
V gene: TRBV19
CDR3 DNA: TGTGCCAGTAGTAAAGGGAACAATCAGCCCCAGCATTTT
CDR3 protein: CASSKGNNQPQHF

J gene: TRBJ2-7
D gene: NA
clone size: NA
V gene: TRBV11-2
CDR3 DNA: TGTGCCAGCAGCTTCGCCACCCGGGGGGCTTACGAGCAGTACTTC
CDR3 protein: CASSFATRGAYEQYF

J gene: TRBJ2-7
D gene: NA
clone size: few
V gene: TRBV2
CDR3 DNA: TGTGCCAGCGCGGTAGGAGGGGGCGACGAGCAGTACTTC
CDR3 protein: CASAVGGGDEQYF

J gene: TRBJ2-2
D gene: NA
clone size: NA
V gene: TRBV5-5
CDR3 DNA: TGTGCCAGCAGAGGTGGCGGAGCCGAAAGCGCCGGGGAGCTGTTTTTT
CDR3 protein: CASRGGGAESAGELFF

J gene: TRBJ1-2
D gene: NA
clone size: NA
V gene: TRBV28
CDR3 DNA: TGTGCCAGCAGTTTTTCCTTTAACTATGGCTACACCTTC
CDR3 protein: CASSFSFNYGYTF

J gene: TRBJ2-2
D gene: TRBD2
clone size: NA
V gene: TRBV2
CDR3 DNA: TGTGCCAGCAGTGAGGGACTAGCGGGTACCGGGGAGCTGTTTTTT
CDR3 protein: CASSEGLAGTGELFF

J gene: TRBJ1-1
D gene: NA
clone size: NA
V gene: TRBV10-3
CDR3 DNA: TGTGCCATCAGTGTTGCACGGAACACTGAAGCTTTCTTT
CDR3 protein: CAISVARNTEAFF

J gene: TRBJ2-5
D gene: TRBD2
clone size: NA
V gene: TRBV9
CDR3 DNA: TGTGCCAGCAGCGCCGGGACTAGCGGGAGGTTAGAGACCCAGTACTTC
CDR3 protein: CASSAGTSGRLETQYF

J gene: TRBJ1-4
D gene: TRBD1
clone size: NA
V gene: TRBV5-3
CDR3 DNA: TGTGCCAGAAGCTTGGGACAGGGGCGTGAAAAACTGTTTTTT
CDR3 protein: CARSLGQGREKLFF

J gene: TRBJ2-2
D gene: NA
clone size: once
V gene: TRBV15
CDR3 DNA: TGTGCCACCAGCAGAGAGGGTCCTCCTACCGGGGAGCTGTTTTTT
CDR3 protein: CATSREGPPTGELFF

J gene: TRBJ2-1
D gene: NA
clone size: NA
V gene: TRBV11-2
CDR3 DNA: TGTGCCAGCAGCGGGAGTATCAGCTCCTACAATGAGCAGTTCTTC
CDR3 protein: CASSGSISSYNEQFF

J gene: TRBJ2-1
D gene: TRBD1
clone size: NA
V gene: TRBV6-5
CDR3 DNA: TGTGCCAGCAGCCGACAGGGTCGGGTTTACAATGAGCAGTTCTTC
CDR3 protein: CASSRQGRVYNEQFF

J gene: TRBJ2-3
D gene: NA
clone size: NA
V gene: TRBV25-1
CDR3 DNA: TGTGCCAGCAGTGAAAGGCGGGACACAGATACGCAGTATTTT
CDR3 protein: CASSERRDTDTQYF

J gene: TRBJ2-7
D gene: TRBD2
clone size: NA
V gene: TRBV27
CDR3 DNA: TGTGCCAGCAGTTTAGTTGCGGGAGGCGGGGGCGAGCAGTACTTC
CDR3 protein: CASSLVAGGGGEQYF

J gene: TRBJ1-5
D gene: NA
clone size: NA
V gene: TRBV19
CDR3 DNA: TGTGCCAGTAGTATACGGGGGCAGCGTCAGCCCCAGCATTTT
CDR3 protein: CASSIRGQRQPQHF

J gene: TRBJ2-1
D gene: TRBD2
clone size: NA
V gene: TRBV4-3
CDR3 DNA: TGCGCCAGCAGCCAAGATATGGCGGGAGGTGATGAGCAGTTCTTC
CDR3 protein: CASSQDMAGGDEQFF

J gene: TRBJ1-2
D gene: NA
clone size: NA
V gene: TRBV28
CDR3 DNA: TGTGCCAGCAGCCAACTGAGTAACTATGGCTACACCTTC
CDR3 protein: CASSQLSNYGYTF

J gene: TRBJ2-3
D gene: TRBD2
clone size: NA
V gene: TRBV5-4
CDR3 DNA: TGTGCCAGCAGCTTGACTAGCGGGAGGCGAGATACGCAGTATTTT
CDR3 protein: CASSLTSGRRDTQYF

J gene: TRBJ2-7
D gene: NA
clone size: NA
V gene: TRBV5-1
CDR3 DNA: TGCGCCAGCCGGGACGGACCAAGCTCCTACGAGCAGTACTTC
CDR3 protein: CASRDGPSSYEQYF

J gene: TRBJ2-7
D gene: NA
clone size: few
V gene: TRBV27
CDR3 DNA: TGTGCCAGCAGTTTATCGGAGGGAGTAGTCGGCGAGCAGTACTTC
CDR3 protein: CASSLSEGVVGEQYF

J gene: TRBJ1-2
D gene: NA
clone size: NA
V gene: TRBV30
CDR3 DNA: TGTGCCTGGAGTTGGGAAGCTGGCTACACCTTC
CDR3 protein: CAWSWEAGYTF

J gene: TRBJ1-3
D gene: NA
clone size: NA
V gene: TRBV11-2
CDR3 DNA: TGTGCCAGCAGCCCGGCGCTCGCCGGAAACACCATATATTTT
CDR3 protein: CASSPALAGNTIYF

J gene: TRBJ2-5
D gene: NA
clone size: NA
V gene: TRBV7-9
CDR3 DNA: TGTGCCAGCAGCTTACGGGGGCCCCAAGAGACCCAGTACTTC
CDR3 protein: CASSLRGPQETQYF

J gene: TRBJ2-7
D gene: TRBD1
clone size: NA
V gene: TRBV5-3
CDR3 DNA: TGTGCCAGAAGCTTGAGTGGGGGGACAGGGGCCTCCTACTCCTACGAGCAGTACTTC
CDR3 protein: CARSLSGGTGASYSYEQYF

J gene: TRBJ1-5
D gene: TRBD1
clone size: NA
V gene: TRBV28
CDR3 DNA: TGTGCCAGCAGGGCAACAGGGGGCGGTTCTCAGCCCCAGCATTTT
CDR3 protein: CASRATGGGSQPQHF

J gene: TRBJ1-1
D gene: NA
clone size: NA
V gene: TRBV19
CDR3 DNA: TGTGCCAGTACCCTTAAGGGCCCGGGGAACACTGAAGCTTTCTTT
CDR3 protein: CASTLKGPGNTEAFF

J gene: TRBJ1-1
D gene: NA
clone size: NA
V gene: TRBV28
CDR3 DNA: TGTGCCAGCACCGAGACGGGACGGAAGAACACTGAAGCTTTCTTT
CDR3 protein: CASTETGRKNTEAFF

J gene: TRBJ1-1
D gene: NA
clone size: NA
V gene: TRBV9
CDR3 DNA: TGTGCCAGCAGCCCCGGCAAATCGGGGTGGGCTTTCTTT
CDR3 protein: CASSPGKSGWAFF

J gene: TRBJ2-3
D gene: NA
clone size: NA
V gene: TRBV5-5
CDR3 DNA: TGTGCCAGCAGCTTGCAAGGCGGGAGCACAGATACGCAGTATTTT
CDR3 protein: CASSLQGGSTDTQYF

J gene: TRBJ1-3
D gene: NA
clone size: NA
V gene: TRBV25-1
CDR3 DNA: TGTGCCAGCAGGGACTACGGGACGAATGCTGGAAACACCATATATTTT
CDR3 protein: CASRDYGTNAGNTIYF